This entry concerns a single T cell receptor (beta chain). Its binding antigen is unknown. No clone much larger than this one lies a single base away; base qualities are absent. This entry belongs to a study of blood T cell repertoires in COVID-19 (TCRdb year 2020). In the study overall: Samples covering the acute and convalescent phases of COVID-19 were provided by collaborators in the United States, Italy and Spain. The prospective study material was composed of cDNA or gDNA derived from T cells, B-cell-depleted T cells, or PBMCs. Subjects who had been exposed to COVID-19, were actively infected with it, or had recovered from it provided the deeply sampled blood TCRbeta repertoires that made up the dataset. The repertoires were released in a freely available public database meant as a resource for research on the immune response to SARS-CoV-2. The samples were drawn from two sources: the first 160 participants of the ongoing ImmuneRACE study, and fewer than 1,500 subjects contributed by 6 global collaborators. The sample metadata nearly always contained a de-identified subject ID, COVID-19 status, age in years and sex. Where available, HLA class I and class II types were obtained from metadata supplied by the sample provider rather than from assay-based typing. The investigation overall reported the following: How much clinical and demographic metadata was included differed by source and by participant, and the metadata was provided uncurated.

The V end loses 3 bases and the J end loses 3 bases, and a stretch of 9 bases separates them. From the cysteine up to the phenylalanine, the CDR3 has a length of 13 residues. Just the 39-base CDR3 DNA is kept, in frame starting at base 1. CDR1 and CDR2, looked up from the germline V gene, are MNHNS and SASEGT. TCRbeta CDR3 regions were amplified from genomic DNA by means of the immunoSEQ Assay, a bias-controlled multiplex PCR. In the paper's pipeline: The number of nucleated cells in each sample was estimated by amplification of reference gene primers within the assay. To quantify the absolute abundance of each unique TCRbeta CDR3 rearrangement, sequence reads were collapsed and filtered. For each sample, productive Simpson clonality was calculated as the square root of Simpson's diversity index over productive rearrangements. Here the immuneACCESS table is served through TCRdb, limited to in-frame sequences with V and J called. Missing clones are a known gap in these copies; in checked studies unresolved V genes cover under half, and the rest lacks a known reason. V, J and clone size reflect that table, while D and trimming were determined from the DNA. The sample table holds roughly 70,000 clones, of which 76% were seen once. The ten largest clones take up under 15% of the sample.

One collaborating source in Seattle enrolled patients during active infection and followed them longitudinally through the course of disease. The collaborating institutions used their own protocols to collect whole blood in K2EDTA tubes. For TCRbeta analysis, collaborators shipped samples in one of three forms: frozen whole blood, isolated PBMCs, or DNA extracted from either of those sample types. Sequences were obtained from peripheral blood. The TCR sequence derives from a man between 60 and 75 years old with COVID-19, enrolled during active disease. The V gene is TRBV6-1 and the J gene is TRBJ2-7; TRBD2 is a weak D gene call, 6 bases matching. The CDR3 corresponds to CASSDIGGYEQYF. DNA sequence: TGTGCCAGCAGTGACATCGGGGGCTACGAGCAGTACTTC.